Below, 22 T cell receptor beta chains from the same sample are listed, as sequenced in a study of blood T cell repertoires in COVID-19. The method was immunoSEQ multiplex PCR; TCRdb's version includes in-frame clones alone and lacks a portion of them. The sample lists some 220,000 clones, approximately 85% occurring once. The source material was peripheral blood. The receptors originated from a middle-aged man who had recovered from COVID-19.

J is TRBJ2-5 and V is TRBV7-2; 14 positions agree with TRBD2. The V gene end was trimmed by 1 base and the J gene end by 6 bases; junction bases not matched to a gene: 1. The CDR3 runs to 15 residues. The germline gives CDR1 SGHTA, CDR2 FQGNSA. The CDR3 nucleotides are TGTGCCAGCAGCTTAGGACTAGCGGGAGGGCAGACCCAGTACTTC. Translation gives CASSLGLAGGQTQYF.

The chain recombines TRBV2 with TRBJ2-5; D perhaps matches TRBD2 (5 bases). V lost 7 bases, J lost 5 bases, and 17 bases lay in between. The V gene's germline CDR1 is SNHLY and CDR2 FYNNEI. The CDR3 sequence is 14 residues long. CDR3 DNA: TGTGCCAGCACCGAAAGGCAGACGGGGGAGACCCAGTACTTC. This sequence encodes CASTERQTGETQYF.

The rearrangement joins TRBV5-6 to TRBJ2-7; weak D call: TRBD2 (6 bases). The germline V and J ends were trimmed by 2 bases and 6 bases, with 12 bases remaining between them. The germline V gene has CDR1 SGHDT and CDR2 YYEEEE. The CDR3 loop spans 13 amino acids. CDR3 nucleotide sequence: TGTGCCAGCAGCTTCGGACTACCCGGCGAGCAGTACTTC. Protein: CASSFGLPGEQYF.

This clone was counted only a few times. CDR3 in amino acids: CATLGSGGRTGELFF. CDR3 in DNA: TGTGCCACCCTCGGTTCAGGGGGAAGGACCGGGGAGCTGTTTTTT. The genes are TRBV6-5 and TRBJ2-2, with TRBD1 matching over 7 bases. V lost 10 bases to trimming and J lost 5 bases; unmatched junction nucleotides: 13. This CDR3 comprises 15 residues. The germline CDR1 and CDR2 sequences are MNHEY and SVGAGI.

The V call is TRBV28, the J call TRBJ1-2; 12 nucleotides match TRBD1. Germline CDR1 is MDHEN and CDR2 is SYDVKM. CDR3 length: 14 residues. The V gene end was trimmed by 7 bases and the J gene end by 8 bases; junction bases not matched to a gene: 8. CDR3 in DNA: TGTGCCAGCAATCCGGGACAGGGGGCTTGGGGCTACACCTTC. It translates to CASNPGQGAWGYTF.

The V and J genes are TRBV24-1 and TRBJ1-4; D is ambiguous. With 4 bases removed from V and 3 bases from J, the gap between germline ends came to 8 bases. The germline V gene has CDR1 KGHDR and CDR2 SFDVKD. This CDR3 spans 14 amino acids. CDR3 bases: TGTGCCACCAGTGACCCGGTCGCTAATGAAAAACTGTTTTTT. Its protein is CATSDPVANEKLFF.

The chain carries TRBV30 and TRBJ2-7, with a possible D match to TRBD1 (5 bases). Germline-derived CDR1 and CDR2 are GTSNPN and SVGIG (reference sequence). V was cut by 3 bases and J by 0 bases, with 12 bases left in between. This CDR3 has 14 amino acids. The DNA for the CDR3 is TGTGCCTGGAGAGACAGTTTAGACTCCTACGAGCAGTACTTC. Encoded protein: CAWRDSLDSYEQYF.

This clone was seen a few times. The CDR3, as DNA: TGTGCCACCAGTGGTGGTAGCGGGAAGTCCGGGGAGCTGTTTTTT. Protein product: CATSGGSGKSGELFF. The rearrangement uses TRBV24-1 and TRBJ2-2, with TRBD2 identical over 8 bases. Germline assignment: CDR1 KGHDR and CDR2 SFDVKD. Losses at the gene ends were 5 bases for V and 6 bases for J; bases not matched to a gene: 7. The CDR3 is 15 amino acids.

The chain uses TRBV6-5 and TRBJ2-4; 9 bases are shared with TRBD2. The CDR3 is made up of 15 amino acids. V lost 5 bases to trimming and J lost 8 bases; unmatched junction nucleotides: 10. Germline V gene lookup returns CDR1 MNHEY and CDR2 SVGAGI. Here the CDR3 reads CASSPWGSGSYIQYF. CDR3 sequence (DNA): TGTGCCAGCAGTCCCTGGGGTAGCGGGAGTTACATTCAGTACTTC.

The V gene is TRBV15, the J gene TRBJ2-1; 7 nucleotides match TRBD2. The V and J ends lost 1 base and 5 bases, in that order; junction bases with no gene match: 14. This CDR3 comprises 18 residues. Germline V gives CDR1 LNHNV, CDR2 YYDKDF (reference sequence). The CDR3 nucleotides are TGTGCCACCAGCAGAGGGGGTCGTGGCGGGAGCCTTAACAATGAGCAGTTCTTC. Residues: CATSRGGRGGSLNNEQFF.

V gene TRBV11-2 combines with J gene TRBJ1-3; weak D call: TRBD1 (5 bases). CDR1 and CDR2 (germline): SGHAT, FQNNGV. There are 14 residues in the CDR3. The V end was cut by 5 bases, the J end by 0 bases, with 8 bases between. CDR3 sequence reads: CASSPQVSGNTIYF. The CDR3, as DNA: TGTGCCAGCAGCCCACAGGTCTCTGGAAACACCATATATTTT.

Here the CDR3 reads CASRMDSPPYEQYF. CDR3 bases: TGTGCCAGCAGGATGGACAGCCCACCCTACGAGCAGTACTTC. The V and J genes are TRBV6-5 and TRBJ2-7, with D possibly TRBD1 on 6 matching bases. The CDR3 has 14 amino acids. V lost 6 bases to trimming and J lost 2 bases, with 14 bases between them. From germline, CDR1 is MNHEY and CDR2 SVGAGI.

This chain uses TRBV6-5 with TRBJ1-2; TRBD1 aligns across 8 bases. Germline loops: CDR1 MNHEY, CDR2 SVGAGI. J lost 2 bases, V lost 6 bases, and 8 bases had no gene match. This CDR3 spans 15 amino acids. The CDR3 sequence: CASRGEDRANYGYTF. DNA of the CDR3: TGTGCCAGCAGGGGGGAGGACAGGGCCAACTATGGCTACACCTTC.

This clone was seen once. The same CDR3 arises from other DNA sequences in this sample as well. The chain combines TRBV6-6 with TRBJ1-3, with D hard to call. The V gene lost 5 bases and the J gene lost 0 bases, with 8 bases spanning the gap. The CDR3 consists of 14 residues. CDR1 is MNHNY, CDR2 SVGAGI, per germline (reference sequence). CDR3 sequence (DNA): TGTGCCAGCAGTCGGTTTCTCTCTGGAAACACCATATATTTT. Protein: CASSRFLSGNTIYF.

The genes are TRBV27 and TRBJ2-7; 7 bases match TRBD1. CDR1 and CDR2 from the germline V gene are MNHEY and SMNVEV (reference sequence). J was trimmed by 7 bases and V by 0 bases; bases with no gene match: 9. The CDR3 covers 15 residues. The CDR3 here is CASSLSFQGVWEQYF. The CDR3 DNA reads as TGTGCCAGCAGTTTATCGTTTCAGGGGGTGTGGGAGCAGTACTTC.

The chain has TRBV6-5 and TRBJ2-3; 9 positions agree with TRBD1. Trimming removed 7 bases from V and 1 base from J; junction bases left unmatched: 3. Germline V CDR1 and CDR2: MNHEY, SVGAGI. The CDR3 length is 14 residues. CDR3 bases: TGTGCCAGCAAAAGGGACAGGGGCACAGATACGCAGTATTTT. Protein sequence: CASKRDRGTDTQYF.

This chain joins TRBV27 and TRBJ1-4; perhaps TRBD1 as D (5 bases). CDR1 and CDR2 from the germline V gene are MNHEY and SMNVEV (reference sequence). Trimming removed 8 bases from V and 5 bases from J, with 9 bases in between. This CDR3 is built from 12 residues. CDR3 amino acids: CASFRGNEKLFF. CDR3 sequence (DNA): TGTGCCAGCTTCCGGGGGAATGAAAAACTGTTTTTT.

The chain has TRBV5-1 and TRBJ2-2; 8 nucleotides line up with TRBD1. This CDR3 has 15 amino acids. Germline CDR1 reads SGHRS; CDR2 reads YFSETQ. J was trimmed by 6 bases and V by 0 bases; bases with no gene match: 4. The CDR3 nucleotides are TGCGCCAGCAGCTTGGCAGGGGGCCTATCCGGGGAGCTGTTTTTT. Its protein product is CASSLAGGLSGELFF.

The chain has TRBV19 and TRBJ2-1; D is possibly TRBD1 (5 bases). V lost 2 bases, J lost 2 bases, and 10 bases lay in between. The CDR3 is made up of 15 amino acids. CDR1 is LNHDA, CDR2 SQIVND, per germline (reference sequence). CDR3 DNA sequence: TGTGCCAGTAGTATAAGCAGGGTCCCCTACAATGAGCAGTTCTTC. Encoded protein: CASSISRVPYNEQFF. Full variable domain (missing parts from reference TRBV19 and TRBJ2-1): DGGITQSPKYLFRKEGQNVTLSCEQNLNHDAMYWYRQDPGQGLRLIYYSQIVNDFQKGDIAEGYSVSREKKESFPLTVTSAQKNPTAFYLCASSISRVPYNEQFFGPGTRLTVL.

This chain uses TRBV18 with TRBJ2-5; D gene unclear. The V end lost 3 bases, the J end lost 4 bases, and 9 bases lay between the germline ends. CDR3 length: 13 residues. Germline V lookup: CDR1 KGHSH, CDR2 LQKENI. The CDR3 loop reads CASSPDNGETQYF. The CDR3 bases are TGTGCCAGCTCACCCGACAACGGAGAGACCCAGTACTTC.

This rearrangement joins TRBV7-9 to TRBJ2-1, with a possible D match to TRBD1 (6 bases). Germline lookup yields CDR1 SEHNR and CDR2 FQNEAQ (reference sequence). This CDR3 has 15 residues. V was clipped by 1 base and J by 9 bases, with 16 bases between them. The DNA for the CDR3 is TGTGCCAGCAGCTTAGGGGACACTCCAGGCGGTGAGCAGTTCTTC. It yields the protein CASSLGDTPGGEQFF.

CDR3: CASNTGTGNTIYF. The CDR3 DNA follows: TGTGCCAGTAACACAGGGACTGGAAACACCATATATTTT. This sequence joins TRBV19 and TRBJ1-3; TRBD1 might be the D (6 bases). The CDR3 has 13 residues. The germline V gene encodes CDR1 LNHDA and CDR2 SQIVND (reference sequence). V was clipped by 7 bases and J by 2 bases, with 9 bases between them.